This T cell receptor (beta chain) was documented in a study of CD8 T cells in Susac syndrome. Reverse transcription of about 0.45 to 1 ug RNA was performed with random hexamers. Across 54 Vbeta and 13 Jbeta, TCR beta CDR3 was amplified with immunoSEQ multiplex PCR. MiXCR, applied by TCRdb to the immunoSEQ multiplex PCR reads, yields one record per CDR3 protein. The data contain a few hundred thousand distinct CDR3 sequences, 95% of them seen just once; the ten biggest clones take up 0.085% to 0.1%. The V end was cut by 5 bases, the J end by 0 bases, with 13 bases between. Germline CDR1 MNHEY, CDR2 SMNVEV (reference sequence). There are 15 residues in the CDR3. Sequencing of TCR beta drew on CD8+ and CD4+ T cells from blood. The multiple sclerosis controls consisted of treatment-naive patients with relapsing-remitting disease, either stable or active. It was negative isolation that provided the CD8+ and CD4+ T cells, whereas TEMRA cells were enriched by FACS.

This receptor was taken from a human donor with multiple sclerosis. The sequencing input was CD4+ T cells from PBMCs. The V and J genes are TRBV27 and TRBJ1-1; D is perhaps TRBD1 (5 bases). Here the CDR3 reads CASSPRGGVNTEAFF. The DNA for the CDR3 is TGTGCCAGCAGTCCCCGTGGAGGGGTGAACACTGAAGCTTTCTTT.